This T cell receptor (beta chain) stems from a study of blood T cells in healthy people across ages. The CDR3 is 15 amino acids. Trimming left V 5 bases short and J 2 bases short, with 12 bases between. Per germline, CDR1 SEHNR and CDR2 FQNEAQ (reference sequence). A second about 6 to 12 cycle PCR used barcoded and J-beta primers. TCRdb processed the 5' RACE reads anew with MiXCR; each CDR3 protein has one entry. The sample shows about 800,000 distinct CDR3 sequences, just under 25% of them seen only once. The data also belong to a second study, concerning T cells of mothers and their children.

This sequence originates from a boy younger than 18 in good health. The genes are TRBV7-9 and TRBJ2-2; TRBD2 might be the D (6 bases). The sequencing input was blood. The CDR3 DNA reads as TGTGCCAGCAGCATATGGGGACTCAACACCGGGGAGCTGTTTTTT. Protein sequence: CASSIWGLNTGELFF.